This T cell receptor beta chain was documented in a study of blood T cell repertoires in COVID-19. The wider study: Spain, Italy and the United States supplied samples that represented acute and convalescent COVID-19.

Enrolled during active infection, Seattle patients were then followed longitudinally. Authors' processing steps: Estimation of nucleated cell counts relied on the amplification of reference gene primers. Assay: immunoSEQ multiplex PCR; the TCRdb copy retains only in-frame clones and omits some. V and J calls and clone size are copied from that table; D and trimming were computed from the DNA. The data hold fewer than 250,000 clones, with about 82% observed a single time. In germline, CDR1 is SGHRS, CDR2 YFSETQ. V dropped 2 bases and J dropped 1; count of bases not matched to a gene: 5. This CDR3 spans 16 amino acids.

The sample comprised peripheral blood. The rearrangement joins TRBV5-1 to TRBJ2-4; 8 nucleotides align to TRBD1. This TCR was recovered from an elderly woman with COVID-19, enrolled during active disease. The CDR3 DNA sequence: TGCGCCAGCAGCTTCCAGGGGGCTAATGCCAAAAACATTCAGTACTTC. Translating gives CASSFQGANAKNIQYF.